This T cell receptor (beta chain) originates from a study of blood T cell repertoires in COVID-19 (dated by TCRdb to 2020 to 2022). The study in broad terms: Recovered participants in ImmuneRACE Cohort 3 were defined as having two consecutive negative NP/OP PCR tests, clearance from a healthcare professional, or resolution of symptoms. Samples were obtained from the ongoing ImmuneRACE study (first 160 participants) and from some 1,300 subjects provided by 6 global collaborators. Deeply sampled blood TCRbeta repertoires from subjects exposed to, actively infected with, or recovered from COVID-19 were included in the dataset. The repertoires were released in a freely available public database meant as a resource for research on the immune response to SARS-CoV-2. Samples from collaborators originated in the United States, Italy and Spain and spanned both the acute and convalescent phases of COVID-19. The prospective study material was composed of cDNA or gDNA derived from T cells, B-cell-depleted T cells, or PBMCs. Sample metadata almost always included a de-identified subject ID, COVID-19 status, age in years and sex. HLA class I and class II types, where available, came from metadata supplied by the sample provider rather than from assay-based typing.

In the prospective study, participants were about 18 to 89 years old, resided in about 25 geographic areas of the United States, and were enrolled through a virtual design. Cohort assignment in the prospective study relied on participant-reported clinical history from a screening survey and a study questionnaire. In the prospective study, whole blood, serum and a nasopharyngeal or oropharyngeal swab were collected from each participant by mobile phlebotomists. Prospective study participants could optionally give additional blood draws and questionnaires over an approximately two-month period. Blood samples from the prospective study were shipped frozen or at room temperature prior to DNA extraction. A note on this clone: It lacks a known antigen. No per-base quality is available; no much larger clone lies one base away.

Study-level results and caveats: Clinical and demographic metadata were provided uncurated, with the amount varying by source and participant.

The CDR3, cysteine through phenylalanine, is 15 amino acids long. Just the 45-base CDR3 DNA is kept, in frame starting at base 1. According to the germline V gene, CDR1 reads MDHEN and CDR2 reads SYDVKM. V and J are trimmed by 7 bases and 9 bases, and the gene matches miss 16 bases of the junction. The immunoSEQ Assay, a bias-controlled multiplex PCR, was used to amplify TCRbeta CDR3 regions from genomic DNA. In the authors' own workflow: The number of nucleated cells in each sample was estimated by amplification of reference gene primers within the assay. To quantify the absolute abundance of each unique TCRbeta CDR3 rearrangement, sequence reads were collapsed and filtered. For each sample, productive Simpson clonality was calculated as the square root of Simpson's diversity index across productive rearrangements. Sourced from immuneACCESS, this table was stored by TCRdb with only in-frame sequences that have V and J called. A share of the clones is absent; for the studies checked, an unresolved V gene accounts for under half, and the remainder has no known explanation. V, J and clone size were drawn from that table, and D and trimming were deduced from the DNA. The table for this sample lists hundreds of thousands of clones; 85% to 90% of them were counted only once. The top ten clonotypes cover 2% to 2.5% of the sample.

The sequence links TRBV28 to TRBJ2-7, with 9 middle bases fitting TRBD1. What was sequenced was PBMCs or T cells enriched from blood (not recorded which). The sequence was collected from a woman between 55 and 75 years old in a cohort exposed to, infected with or recovered from COVID-19 (not recorded which). The DNA sequence is TGTGCCAGCACACCGAGGACAGGGGCGATTCTCGGGCAGTACTTC. This translates into CASTPRTGAILGQYF.